This T cell receptor beta chain originates from a study of T cell responses to AZD1222 COVID-19 vaccine. Study results and caveats: Donors skewed white British and female; clonal diversity was possibly underestimated.

The CDR3 has 12 amino acids. Per germline, CDR1 MDHEN and CDR2 SYDVKM. V lost 6 bases to trimming and J lost 4 bases, with 9 bases between them. Some clones are missing from TCRdb's copy, which holds only in-frame ones; the method was immunoSEQ multiplex PCR. The sample records 98,000 or so clones, over 80% being singletons. On this clone itself: Its antigen remains unidentified.

This sequence was found in an adult in good health. The V call is TRBV28, the J call TRBJ1-2; unclear D gene. Sequencing was performed on peripheral blood, taken on day 0 of AZD1222 vaccination. The CDR3 nucleotides are TGTGCCAGCAGCTTGAGTGGCTATGGCTACACCTTC. The encoded protein is CASSLSGYGYTF.